The 26 T cell receptor beta chains in this list originate from one sample, sequenced in a study of blood T cells in healthy people across ages. Next came a second PCR, run for 7 to 11 cycles, which used a sample-barcoded 5' primer along with a J-beta primer mix. One entry per CDR3 protein results from TCRdb running MiXCR on the 5' RACE reads. The data show over a million distinct CDR3 sequences, approximately 42% seen once. The sequencing input was blood. The source is a young woman in good health.

The chain couples TRBV18 to TRBJ1-2; TRBD1 might be the D (6 bases). CDR1 KGHSH and CDR2 LQKENI come from the germline V gene. Trimming took 5 bases from V and 1 from J, leaving 11 bases between them. The CDR3 is made up of 14 amino acids. In nucleotides, the CDR3 is TGTGCCAGCTCAGCGGGGGCTTTTAACTATGGCTACACCTTC. It codes for CASSAGAFNYGYTF.

Concerning this clonotype itself: A much more abundant neighbour one base away suggests this may be a read error. The chain employs TRBV20-1 and TRBJ1-2; no definite D call. The CDR3 contains 14 residues. Per germline, CDR1 DFQATT and CDR2 SNEGSKA (reference sequence). The DNA for the CDR3 is TGCAGTACTAGTGGACCGAGGGCGGACTATGGCTACACCTTC. Translating gives CSTSGPRADYGYTF.

The chain is built from TRBV7-9 and TRBJ1-2, with 7 bases matching TRBD1. CDR1 is SEHNR and CDR2 is FQNEAQ in the germline V gene (reference sequence). V shed 3 bases, J shed 3 bases, and the junction held 7 bases outside the gene matches. The CDR3 extends over 15 amino acids. The CDR3 spells CASSFGLGTDYGYTF. The CDR3 DNA sequence: TGTGCCAGCAGCTTTGGTCTTGGGACAGACTATGGCTACACCTTC. The whole variable domain, filled in from reference TRBV7-9 and TRBJ1-2, reads DTGVSQNPRHKITKRGQNVTFRCDPISEHNRLYWYRQTLGQGPEFLTYFQNEAQLEKSRLLSDRFSAERPKGSFSTLEIQRTEQGDSAMYLCASSFGLGTDYGYTFGSGTRLTVV.

Concerning this clonotype: The germline gene is not matched at one end of the junction; a read error may be the cause. This chain connects TRBV3-1 to TRBJ2-1; TRBD2 might be the D (5 bases). The CDR3 sequence is 13 residues long. Germline-derived CDR1 and CDR2 are LGHDT and YNNKEL (reference sequence). The CDR3 region has the DNA TGTGCCAGCAGCCCCGGGGATTACAAGGAGCAGTTCTTC. It is translated as CASSPGDYKEQFF.

The sample holds a few counts of this clonotype. The V and J genes are TRBV4-1 and TRBJ1-4; perhaps TRBD1 as D (5 bases). V lost 1 base and J 8 bases, leaving 14 bases between the germline ends. This CDR3 region has 15 residues. Germline values: CDR1 MGHRA, CDR2 YSYEKL. The CDR3 DNA reads TGCGCCAGCAGCCAAGGAGGGGCCCCACGGGAAAAACTGTTTTTT. Protein product: CASSQGGAPREKLFF.

The V and J genes are TRBV2 and TRBJ2-1; 8 bases match TRBD2. This CDR3 is built from 15 residues. CDR1 and CDR2 from the germline V gene are SNHLY and FYNNEI. V lost 3 bases and J lost 3; bases outside the gene matches: 4. In nucleotides, the CDR3 is TGTGCCAGCAGTGACCAAGCGGGAGACTACAATGAGCAGTTCTTC. It is translated as CASSDQAGDYNEQFF.

This clonotype showed up many times. The V and J genes are TRBV12-3 or TRBV12-4 and TRBJ1-5, with D perhaps TRBD1 (6 bases). The CDR3 totals 15 residues. Trimming cost V 6 bases and J 2 bases, with 14 bases left between them. The CDR3 reads CASSPTGIGNQPQHF. In nucleotides, the CDR3 is TGTGCCAGCAGCCCCACAGGGATCGGCAATCAGCCCCAGCATTTT.

This chain connects TRBV6-2 or TRBV6-3 to TRBJ1-4; TRBD1 might be the D (6 bases). CDR1 MNHEY and CDR2 SVGEGT come from the germline V gene. This CDR3 has 17 amino acids. V lost 0 bases and J 8 bases, leaving 19 bases between the germline ends. The CDR3: CASSYSTRDTFTEKLFF. CDR3 DNA sequence: TGTGCCAGCAGTTACTCCACCCGGGACACCTTCACCGAAAAACTGTTTTTT.

There are a few counts of this clonotype. The V gene is TRBV9, the J gene TRBJ1-1, with 7 bases aligning to TRBD1. This CDR3 spans 17 amino acids. Germline CDR1 reads SGDLS; CDR2 reads YYNGEE. The J segment lost 1 base and the V segment lost 0 bases, leaving 9 bases of the junction unmatched. The CDR3: CASSVADRASENTEAFF. The DNA of the CDR3 is TGTGCCAGCAGCGTAGCCGACAGGGCAAGCGAGAACACTGAAGCTTTCTTT.

This clonotype was seen a handful of times. The rearrangement links TRBV5-5 to TRBJ1-1, with 7 bases lining up with TRBD1. Trimming cost V 1 base and J 4 bases; bases outside gene matches: 4. Germline V gene sequence: CDR1 SGHKS, CDR2 YYEKEE (reference sequence). The CDR3 has 14 amino acids. This chain's CDR3 is CASSLISGGTEAFF. CDR3 nucleotide sequence: TGTGCCAGCAGCTTGATTTCAGGGGGCACTGAAGCTTTCTTT.

The CDR3 coding sequence is TGTGCCAGCAGCCCCGGAATTAGCGGGGGGGCTGGGCAGTTCTTC. Its protein is CASSPGISGGAGQFF. The V and J genes are TRBV7-9 and TRBJ2-1; 11 nucleotides match TRBD2. V shed 5 bases, J shed 12 bases, and the junction held 12 bases outside the gene matches. CDR1 is SEHNR, CDR2 FQNEAQ, per germline (reference sequence). The CDR3 covers 15 residues.

The V and J genes are TRBV7-2 and TRBJ2-7; 7 bases fit TRBD1. Per the germline V gene, CDR1 is SGHTA and CDR2 is FQGNSA. There are 12 residues in the CDR3. Trimming removed 1 base from V and 9 bases from J; junction bases left unmatched: 3. CDR3 sequence: CASSLDRGRQYF. DNA of the CDR3: TGTGCCAGCAGCTTAGACAGGGGTCGGCAGTACTTC. The complete variable domain, with remaining parts taken from reference TRBV7-2 and TRBJ2-7, reads GAGVSQSPSNKVTEKGKDVELRCDPISGHTALYWYRQSLGQGLEFLIYFQGNSAPDKSGLPSDRFSAERTGGSVSTLTIQRTQQEDSAVYLCASSLDRGRQYFGPGTRLTVT.

The CDR3 nucleotides are TGTGCCAGCAGCTTATTGGGACAGAAAACCGGGGAGCTGTTTTTT. Its protein product is CASSLLGQKTGELFF. This chain links TRBV7-2 with TRBJ2-2; TRBD1 agrees at 7 bases. The V gene's germline CDR1 is SGHTA and CDR2 FQGNSA. There are 15 residues in the CDR3. After removal of 2 bases from V and 5 bases from J, the junction contained 5 bases not matched to a gene.

The chain recombines TRBV5-6 with TRBJ2-2, with 9 bases matching TRBD2. CDR1 is SGHDT and CDR2 is YYEEEE in the germline V gene. Trimming took 0 bases from V and 5 from J; bases not matched to a gene: 5. The CDR3 is 16 residues long. The CDR3 DNA is TGTGCCAGCAGCTTGGTTGGAGCGGGAGGAACCGGGGAGCTGTTTTTT. This sequence encodes CASSLVGAGGTGELFF.

This rearrangement joins TRBV7-9 to TRBJ2-7; 8 bases are a match to TRBD2. CDR3 length equals 15 residues. V lost 2 bases to trimming and J lost 2 bases; unmatched junction nucleotides: 5. CDR1 is SEHNR, CDR2 FQNEAQ, per germline (reference sequence). The CDR3 DNA reads as TGTGCCAGCAGCTTAAGGACTAGCCTAACCTACGAGCAGTACTTC. This codes for CASSLRTSLTYEQYF.

The sample holds a few counts of this clonotype. This chain joins TRBV27 and TRBJ2-1; 7 positions agree with TRBD1. This CDR3 has 16 residues. CDR1 is MNHEY and CDR2 is SMNVEV in the germline V gene (reference sequence). The V segment lost 4 bases and the J segment 5 bases; nucleotides outside the gene matches: 11. DNA of the CDR3: TGTGCCAGCAGTTCCCGAACAGGGGACGGCCACAATGAGCAGTTCTTC. Residues: CASSSRTGDGHNEQFF.

The chain combines TRBV27 with TRBJ2-3, with 8 bases that match TRBD2. With V trimmed by 8 bases and J by 5 bases, 9 bases remained unmatched. The length of the CDR3 is 14 residues. CDR1 MNHEY and CDR2 SMNVEV come from the germline V gene (reference sequence). CDR3 sequence (DNA): TGTGCCAGCCGGGGGGTTAGCGGGGTAGATACGCAGTATTTT. Amino acids: CASRGVSGVDTQYF.

The DNA for the CDR3 is TGTGCCAGCAGCTTGGTTTTGGCAGGGTCTCAAGAGACCCAGTTCTTC. Protein sequence: CASSLVLAGSQETQFF. The rearrangement joins TRBV5-5 to TRBJ2-1; D perhaps matches TRBD1 (5 bases). V was shortened by 0 bases and J by 13 bases, with 23 bases between the two germline ends. The CDR3 is 16 residues long. The V gene's germline CDR1 is SGHKS and CDR2 YYEKEE (reference sequence).

This clonotype was found many times. V is TRBV11-2 and J is TRBJ1-1, with D unresolved. The CDR3 runs to 14 residues. V lost 0 bases and J 5 bases, leaving 10 bases between the germline ends. Germline V gene lookup returns CDR1 SGHAT and CDR2 FQNNGV. CDR3 amino acids: CASSLDRAETEAFF. CDR3 sequence (DNA): TGTGCCAGCAGCTTAGATCGGGCGGAAACTGAAGCTTTCTTT.

The V gene is TRBV20-1, the J gene TRBJ1-4; TRBD1 is a possible D gene (6 bases). Trimming pared 0 bases from V and 3 bases from J, leaving 8 bases between. The CDR3 has 14 amino acids. Germline-derived CDR1 and CDR2 are DFQATT and SNEGSKA (reference sequence). CDR3 sequence: CSARDNRANEKLFF. DNA for the CDR3: TGCAGTGCTAGAGATAACAGGGCTAATGAAAAACTGTTTTTT.

This chain connects TRBV4-1 to TRBJ1-5; D is unresolved. The CDR3 totals 13 residues. CDR1 is MGHRA, CDR2 YSYEKL, per germline. V was shortened by 5 bases and J by 6 bases, with 11 bases between the two germline ends. CDR3 protein: CASSARSAQPQHF. In nucleotides, the CDR3 is TGCGCCAGCAGCGCAAGATCGGCTCAGCCCCAGCATTTT.

The rearrangement joins TRBV2 to TRBJ1-4; TRBD1 matches at 10 bases. CDR1 is SNHLY and CDR2 is FYNNEI in the germline V gene. With V trimmed by 6 bases and J by 3 bases, 7 bases remained unmatched. The CDR3 contains 16 residues. The CDR3 loop is CASRVPGQGSNEKLFF. In DNA, the CDR3 is TGTGCCAGCAGGGTCCCGGGACAGGGGTCTAATGAAAAACTGTTTTTT.

Regarding this clonotype: Since a much larger clone is just one base distant, this may be a read error. The chain joins TRBV20-1 to TRBJ2-1, with D possibly TRBD2 on 6 matching bases. Per the germline V gene, CDR1 is DFQATT and CDR2 is SNEGSKA (reference sequence). V was shortened by 3 bases and J by 13 bases, with 16 bases between the two germline ends. This CDR3 contains 12 residues. CDR3 residues: CSASLSRETQFF. The CDR3 nucleotides read TGCAGTGCTAGTTTAAGCCGGGAGACCCAGTTCTTC.

The genes are TRBV5-1 and TRBJ2-3; 9 bases fit TRBD2. This CDR3 has 17 residues. CDR1 and CDR2 from the germline V gene are SGHRS and YFSETQ. V gave up 0 bases and J gave up 0 bases; unmatched junction bases: 5. The CDR3 region has the DNA TGCGCCAGCAGCTTGGCCCTAGCGGGGATTAGCACAGATACGCAGTATTTT. As protein: CASSLALAGISTDTQYF.

Notes on this clonotype: The junction departs from germline at one end; a sequencing error may be responsible. The chain joins TRBV4-1 to TRBJ1-2; D gene unclear. In germline, CDR1 is MGHRA, CDR2 YSYEKL. The CDR3 contains 15 residues. The chain's CDR3 is CASNRVIGPTYGYIF. The CDR3 DNA reads TGCGCCAGCAACCGAGTTATCGGGCCCACCTATGGCTACATCTTC.

This clonotype was recorded a few times. A junction end diverges from the germline sequence, so it may reflect a read error. V usage is TRBV3-1 and J usage is TRBJ1-2; D remains ambiguous. There are 15 residues in the CDR3. Germline loops: CDR1 LGHDT, CDR2 YNNKEL (reference sequence). CDR3 sequence reads: CAGSQVGSSDFGYTF. The CDR3, as DNA: TGTGCCGGCAGCCAAGTAGGTAGTTCGGACTTTGGCTACACCTTC.